Listed below are T cell receptor beta chains from one sample, sequenced in a study of OX40 agonist ivuxolimab in advanced cancers. Produced via immunoSEQ multiplex PCR; TCRdb's table is partial and in-frame only. The data contain about 70,000 clones, 92% of them singletons. The sequencing here drew on CD4+ or CD8+ T cells sorted from blood, taken in a trial of the OX40 agonist ivuxolimab. These receptors all stem from an adult with an advanced solid tumor such as melanoma, head and neck, liver or kidney cancer. Each CDR3 is given with its conserved first and last residue. Fields, in order: D gene, J gene, clone size, V gene, CDR3 DNA, CDR3 protein. D genes are given only for firm matches. Some rows mark clone size as missing; the rest say once, few, many or name a class of expanded clone.

. TRBJ1-2 few TRBV5-6 TGTGCCAGCAGCTTGGTTCGCGATGGCTACACCTTC CASSLVRDGYTF
. TRBJ1-1 few TRBV29-1 TGCAGCGTTGGCATGGGGGGGGGAGCTTTCTTT CSVGMGGGAFF
TRBD1 TRBJ2-7 . TRBV28 TGTGCCAGCAGTTCCCTCCCGGGACAGGGTCCCCTTAACAAGTACGAGCAGTACTTC CASSSLPGQGPLNKYEQYF
. TRBJ1-2 . TRBV30 TGTGCCTGGACCCCGACGGATAACTATGGCTACACCTTC CAWTPTDNYGYTF
. TRBJ2-1 once TRBV5-6 TGTGCCAGCCATACGGGATCTGGGGAGCAGTTCTTC CASHTGSGEQFF
TRBD1 TRBJ1-5 . TRBV5-4 TGTGCCAGCAGCGTGGACAGGGCAAGCAATCAGCCCCAGCATTTT CASSVDRASNQPQHF
. TRBJ1-2 . TRBV29-1 TGCAGCGTCATAATCCAGGGGTCAGCTATGCGGTACACCTTC CSVIIQGSAMRYTF
. TRBJ2-7 . TRBV4-1 TGCGCCAGCAGCCAAGCATCCGCGCGGACCAACTACGAGCAGTACTTC CASSQASARTNYEQYF
TRBD2 TRBJ2-7 . TRBV4-3 TGCGCCAGCAGCCTCTCGTGGCGACTAGCGAGCGAGCAGTACTTC CASSLSWRLASEQYF
. TRBJ2-5 once TRBV19 TGTGCCAGTAGCCCCGAGGCCCAAGAGACCCAGTACTTC CASSPEAQETQYF
. TRBJ2-1 once TRBV10-3 TGTGCCATCGGCCTCAGGGAAATCAATGAGCAGTTCTTC CAIGLREINEQFF
. TRBJ1-1 . TRBV5-1 TGCGCCAGCACCTTTGGCAGTGAAGCTTTCTTT CASTFGSEAFF
. TRBJ2-2 . TRBV27 TGTGCCAGCAGTTTCGGCACCCTCGGGGACACCTTTACCTCGGAGCTGTTTTTT CASSFGTLGDTFTSELFF
. TRBJ2-7 . TRBV19 TGTGCCAGTAGCCCTGGGGGGATTGGATCCTACGAGCAGTACTTC CASSPGGIGSYEQYF
. TRBJ1-3 . TRBV25-1 TGTGCCAGCAGTGAAGTTAGGAACTCTGGAAACACCATATATTTT CASSEVRNSGNTIYF
TRBD1 TRBJ2-5 . TRBV7-9 TGTGCCAGCAGCTCCGACAGGGGCCAAGAGACCCAGTACTTC CASSSDRGQETQYF
. TRBJ2-1 . TRBV2 TGTGCCAGCAGGGGGTGCGAAGGGGGCGCGGGAGAGTACAATGAGCAGTTCTTC CASRGCEGGAGEYNEQFF
. TRBJ2-5 . TRBV6-5 TGTGCCAGCAGTCGGGACACGACCATCCAAGAGACCCAGTACTTC CASSRDTTIQETQYF
. TRBJ2-5 . TRBV5-1 TGCGCCAGCAAGGTCTCCGCGCTATGGGAGACCCAGTACTTC CASKVSALWETQYF
. TRBJ2-1 . TRBV7-9 TGTGCGAGCAGCGGCACGATGAGCTCCTACAATGAGCAGTTCTTC CASSGTMSSYNEQFF
. TRBJ1-1 . TRBV13 TGTGCCAGCAGCTCAACTTCTGAAGCTTTCTTT CASSSTSEAFF
. TRBJ2-3 . TRBV27 TGTGCCAGCAGTTTAATGACCGCAGATACGCAGTATTTT CASSLMTADTQYF
TRBD1 TRBJ2-7 . TRBV9 TGTGCCAGCAGCCCGTCGGGACAGGGTTCGGTCTCCTACGAGCAGTACTTC CASSPSGQGSVSYEQYF
. TRBJ1-4 . TRBV5-1 TGCGCCAGCAGCTTGGACCAAGGATCTGAAAAACTGTTTTTT CASSLDQGSEKLFF
. TRBJ2-7 . TRBV5-4 TGTGCCAGCAGCCGTAGAGTAACCCCCTACGAGCAGTACTTC CASSRRVTPYEQYF
. TRBJ1-5 few TRBV5-1 TGCGCCAGCAGCTTGTCCAGCAATCAGCCCCAGCATTTT CASSLSSNQPQHF
TRBD1 TRBJ1-1 . TRBV5-1 TGCGCCAGCAGACCTACAGGGGGAGGGACTGAAGCTTTCTTT CASRPTGGGTEAFF
. TRBJ2-7 . TRBV2 TGTGCCAGCAGTTGGGACTTCTCCGAGCAGTACTTC CASSWDFSEQYF
TRBD1 TRBJ2-7 . TRBV7-9 TGTGCCAGCAGCTTAGCCGACAGGGTCGTCTACGAGCAGTACTTC CASSLADRVVYEQYF
. TRBJ2-3 . TRBV9 TGTGCCAGCAGACCTATAACAGATACGCAGTATTTT CASRPITDTQYF
. TRBJ2-1 . TRBV27 TGTGCCAGCAGTTTTTACCCGTTTCGGTCCTCCTACAATGAGCAGTTCTTC CASSFYPFRSSYNEQFF
. TRBJ2-7 . TRBV9 TGTGCCAGCAGCGTAGGGGGGTTTCCCTACGAGCAGTACTTC CASSVGGFPYEQYF
TRBD1 TRBJ2-1 . TRBV6-6 TGTGCCAGCAGTGCCTGGACAGGGCCCTACAATGAGCAGTTCTTC CASSAWTGPYNEQFF